This TCR beta chain was captured by sequencing in a study of blood T cell repertoires in COVID-19. Study at large: Whether acute or convalescent, the COVID-19 samples came from the United States, Italy and Spain. From T cells, B-cell-depleted T cells, or PBMCs came the material, which was cDNA or gDNA.

Original analysis: Estimated nucleated cell counts came from reference gene primer amplification. Clones were read by immunoSEQ multiplex PCR, and TCRdb kept only the in-frame ones, dropping some. Clonal size and the V and J genes are those of that table, whereas D and trimming came from the DNA. The table records 140,000 to 150,000 clones, 88% of them present only once. Input material: peripheral blood. The receptor was isolated from a man aged 70-80 years with acute or convalescent COVID-19.

For the CDR3, the DNA is TGTGCCAGCAGCTTGACAGCAGCCAAAAACATTCAGTACTTC. As protein: CASSLTAAKNIQYF. The V call is TRBV7-9, the J call TRBJ2-4, with D tentatively TRBD1 (5 bases). The CDR3 contains 14 residues. Germline values: CDR1 SEHNR, CDR2 FQNEAQ (reference sequence). V lost 3 bases and J lost 0, with 6 bases in between.